The 26 T cell receptor beta chains presented below share a single source sample, sequenced in a study of OX40 agonist ivuxolimab in advanced cancers. Produced via immunoSEQ multiplex PCR; TCRdb's table is partial and in-frame only. Of about 72,000 clones in the sample, around 83% were seen once. Here the sequenced sample was CD4+ or CD8+ T cells sorted from blood, taken in a trial of the OX40 agonist ivuxolimab. These receptors were taken from an adult with an advanced solid tumor such as melanoma, head and neck, liver or kidney cancer.

This chain connects TRBV2 to TRBJ2-7; D call uncertain. This CDR3 has 15 amino acids. V was cut by 3 bases and J by 4 bases, with 16 bases left in between. Per the germline V gene, CDR1 is SNHLY and CDR2 is FYNNEI. CDR3 coding DNA: TGTGCCAGCAGTGATAGGGTGGGCCTCGGGTACGAGCAGTACTTC. It is translated as CASSDRVGLGYEQYF.

V and J are TRBV14 and TRBJ2-2; D unclear. The CDR3 extends over 14 amino acids. Germline values: CDR1 SGHDN, CDR2 FVKESK. V lost 2 bases and J lost 2, with 6 bases in between. The CDR3 DNA is TGTGCCAGCAGCCAACAGATTAACACCGGGGAGCTGTTTTTT. This translates into CASSQQINTGELFF.

The rearrangement uses TRBV15 and TRBJ2-1; D uncertain. With 5 bases removed from V and 2 bases from J, the gap between germline ends came to 13 bases. Germline V gene data show CDR1 as LNHNV and CDR2 as YYDKDF (reference sequence). There are 15 residues in the CDR3. CDR3 sequence: CATSLFSGAYNEQFF. CDR3 coding DNA: TGTGCCACCAGCTTGTTTAGTGGGGCCTACAATGAGCAGTTCTTC.

V and J are TRBV28 and TRBJ1-1, with 8 bases fitting TRBD1. Germline loops: CDR1 MDHEN, CDR2 SYDVKM. The CDR3 contains 17 residues. The J segment lost 1 base and the V segment lost 3 bases, leaving 10 bases of the junction unmatched. The CDR3 DNA reads as TGTGCCAGCAGTTTCGGGGACAGGTGGCGGGGGAACACTGAAGCTTTCTTT. Its protein is CASSFGDRWRGNTEAFF. Full variable domain (remainder filled in from reference TRBV28 and TRBJ1-1): DVKVTQSSRYLVKRTGEKVFLECVQDMDHENMFWYRQDPGLGLRLIYFSYDVKMKEKGDIPEGYSVSREKKERFSLILESASTNQTSMYLCASSFGDRWRGNTEAFFGQGTRLTVV.

The DNA of the CDR3 is TGTGCCAGCAGTTACGACAGCTTTGAGACCCAGTACTTC. It encodes CASSYDSFETQYF. The chain links TRBV6-5 to TRBJ2-5; D might be TRBD1 (5 bases). The CDR3 consists of 13 residues. V lost 2 bases, J lost 5 bases, and 9 bases lay in between. The V gene's germline CDR1 is MNHEY and CDR2 SVGAGI.

The chain carries TRBV5-5 and TRBJ2-7, with 8 bases aligning to TRBD2. The CDR3 length is 14 residues. Germline V lookup: CDR1 SGHKS, CDR2 YYEKEE (reference sequence). The V gene end was trimmed by 0 bases and the J gene end by 1 base; junction bases not matched to a gene: 0. In DNA, the CDR3 is TGTGCCAGCAGCTTGGGACTAGCGTCCTACGAGCAGTACTTC. As protein: CASSLGLASYEQYF. The full variable domain, in which reference TRBV5-5 and TRBJ2-7 provide the parts outside the CDR3, is DAGVTQSPTHLIKTRGQQVTLRCSPISGHKSVSWYQQVLGQGPQFIFQYYEKEERGRGNFPDRFSARQFPNYSSELNVNALLLGDSALYLCASSLGLASYEQYFGPGTRLTVT.

The chain joins TRBV28 to TRBJ1-1; D remains unclear. The V end was cut by 2 bases, the J end by 6 bases, with 13 bases between. Germline CDR1 and CDR2: MDHEN and SYDVKM. The CDR3 extends over 14 amino acids. CDR3 sequence: CASSLMAGVAEAFF. CDR3 nucleotides: TGTGCCAGCAGTTTAATGGCTGGTGTCGCTGAAGCTTTCTTT.

This clone has just a few counts. This sequence joins TRBV28 and TRBJ1-2; TRBD1 is a possible D gene (6 bases). The germline V gene encodes CDR1 MDHEN and CDR2 SYDVKM. With 5 bases removed from V and 14 bases from J, the gap between germline ends came to 24 bases. This CDR3 is 14 amino acids long. CDR3 protein: CASSQHRTASSETF. DNA of the CDR3: TGTGCCAGCAGTCAACACCGGACAGCCTCCTCCGAAACCTTC.

This chain links TRBV6-5 with TRBJ2-5; the match to TRBD2 covers 8 bases. CDR1 and CDR2 (germline): MNHEY, SVGAGI. Losses at the gene ends were 7 bases for V and 1 base for J; bases not matched to a gene: 8. CDR3 length: 15 amino acids. CDR3 residues: CASTRGTRGQETQYF. The CDR3 DNA follows: TGTGCCAGCACGCGCGGGACTAGGGGCCAAGAGACCCAGTACTTC.

This chain links TRBV11-2 with TRBJ2-7; 8 bases match TRBD2. In germline, CDR1 is SGHAT, CDR2 FQNNGV. This CDR3 comprises 13 residues. The ends lost 5 bases at V and 3 bases at J; junction bases unmatched: 3. DNA for the CDR3: TGTGCCAGCAGCCCGAGCGGGGGCTACGAGCAGTACTTC. Protein: CASSPSGGYEQYF.

This clone ranks as medium-sized. This sequence joins TRBV5-1 and TRBJ1-2; 9 nucleotides line up with TRBD1. Germline V gives CDR1 SGHRS, CDR2 YFSETQ. V lost 4 bases and J lost 8; bases outside the gene matches: 9. The CDR3 runs to 14 residues. The CDR3 coding sequence is TGCGCCAGCAGCATTTCCGGGACAGGGTACGGCTACACCTTC. It translates to CASSISGTGYGYTF. Full variable domain (rest looked up from reference TRBV5-1 and TRBJ1-2): KAGVTQTPRYLIKTRGQQVTLSCSPISGHRSVSWYQQTPGQGLQFLFEYFSETQRNKGNFPGRFSGRQFSNSRSEMNVSTLELGDSALYLCASSISGTGYGYTFGSGTRLTVV.

The V call is TRBV6-4, the J call TRBJ2-3; D is possibly TRBD1 (7 bases). The CDR3 loop spans 15 amino acids. Germline V gives CDR1 MRHNA, CDR2 SNTAGT. V was shortened by 6 bases and J by 0 bases, with 13 bases between the two germline ends. The CDR3 bases are TGTGCCAGCAGCGCGGGACAGCCTAGCACAGATACGCAGTATTTT. Amino acids: CASSAGQPSTDTQYF.

V usage is TRBV15 and J usage is TRBJ1-3, with TRBD1 matching 8 bases. Germline V gene sequence: CDR1 LNHNV, CDR2 YYDKDF (reference sequence). The trim removed 0 bases at V and 5 bases at J, leaving 0 bases unmatched. CDR3 length: 14 residues. In nucleotides, the CDR3 is TGTGCCACCAGCAGAGACAGGGGGCGAAACACCATATATTTT. It encodes CATSRDRGRNTIYF.

The chain recombines TRBV7-2 with TRBJ2-2, with D perhaps given as TRBD1 or TRBD2 (5 bases each). Germline-derived CDR1 and CDR2 are SGHTA and FQGNSA. This CDR3 comprises 16 residues. V was cut by 1 base and J by 0 bases, with 9 bases left in between. The CDR3: CASSLGGVSNTGELFF. The CDR3 bases are TGTGCCAGCAGCTTAGGAGGGGTATCGAACACCGGGGAGCTGTTTTTT.

The genes are TRBV5-1 and TRBJ2-5; the match to TRBD1 covers 7 bases. Trimming took 0 bases from V and 0 from J; bases not matched to a gene: 11. The germline V gene has CDR1 SGHRS and CDR2 YFSETQ. CDR3 length equals 18 residues. The CDR3 DNA follows: TGCGCCAGCAGCTTGGGGGCGAGGGGGCCCACGTACCAAGAGACCCAGTACTTC. Protein product: CASSLGARGPTYQETQYF.

Only one count was recorded for this clone. The chain has TRBV10-1 and TRBJ2-7; TRBD2 matches 8 bases. Germline-derived CDR1 and CDR2 are WNHNN and SYGVQD (reference sequence). The ends lost 3 bases at V and 2 bases at J; junction bases unmatched: 6. The CDR3 consists of 15 residues. CDR3 in amino acids: CASSDREGVPYEQYF. For the CDR3, the DNA is TGCGCCAGCAGTGATCGGGAGGGAGTACCCTACGAGCAGTACTTC.

This clone turned up a few times. The chain uses TRBV19 and TRBJ1-2; D perhaps matches TRBD1 (5 bases). V lost 3 bases, J lost 3 bases, and 23 bases lay in between. This CDR3 is built from 18 residues. Germline V gives CDR1 LNHDA, CDR2 SQIVND (reference sequence). In DNA form, the CDR3 reads TGTGCCAGTAGTATCCTCTGGGGGGGGAAGAAGTTCTACTATGGCTACACCTTC. Translation: CASSILWGGKKFYYGYTF.

This clone has a single count. The chain joins TRBV7-2 to TRBJ2-7; 10 bases are shared with TRBD2. Per germline, CDR1 SGHTA and CDR2 FQGNSA. The CDR3 covers 16 residues. V trimming: 5 bases; J trimming: 3 bases; junction bases outside the gene matches: 10. The CDR3 loop reads CASSQNLAGEYYEQYF. DNA of the CDR3: TGTGCCAGCAGCCAAAACCTAGCGGGAGAGTACTACGAGCAGTACTTC.

This clone was picked up a small number of times. V is TRBV2 and J is TRBJ2-2, with 7 bases aligning to TRBD1. CDR1 is SNHLY and CDR2 is FYNNEI in the germline V gene. This CDR3 has 15 residues. Trimming took 4 bases from V and 4 from J; bases not matched to a gene: 6. The CDR3 coding sequence is TGTGCCAGCAGTGGAAGGGGACAGAGCACCGGGGAGCTGTTTTTT. This translates into CASSGRGQSTGELFF.

This clone came up once. V and J are TRBV18 and TRBJ2-3; TRBD1 agrees at 10 bases. The CDR3 is 15 amino acids. The V gene's germline CDR1 is KGHSH and CDR2 LQKENI. V shed 4 bases and J 4 bases; nucleotides not matched to a gene: 5. The CDR3 protein is CASSRPDRGSDTQYF. The CDR3 coding sequence is TGTGCCAGCTCACGGCCGGACAGGGGGTCAGATACGCAGTATTTT.

V is TRBV12-5 and J is TRBJ2-7; 9 bases line up with TRBD2. This CDR3 spans 14 amino acids. V was pared by 2 bases and J by 2 bases, with 1 base of the junction left unmatched. The germline gives CDR1 LGHNT, CDR2 FRNRAP. CDR3 nucleotides: TGTGCTAGTGGTTTGCTAGCGGGACCCTACGAGCAGTACTTC. Encoded protein: CASGLLAGPYEQYF.

The gene calls are TRBV13 and TRBJ2-3; D gene uncertain. V dropped 5 bases and J dropped 2 bases, with 2 bases sitting between them. This CDR3 region has 11 residues. Germline V gene sequence: CDR1 PRHDT, CDR2 FYEKMQ (reference sequence). The CDR3 DNA sequence: TGTGCCAGCAGCACCACAGATACGCAGTATTTT. Amino acids: CASSTTDTQYF.

The CDR3 region is CASSLFGGQGTDTQYF. The CDR3 bases are TGTGCCAGCAGCTTGTTCGGGGGCCAGGGCACAGATACGCAGTATTTT. V is TRBV7-8 and J is TRBJ2-3; D assignment may be TRBD1 or TRBD2 (6 bases each). Trimming stripped 3 bases from V and 1 base from J, with 14 bases between. Germline CDR1 is SGHVS and CDR2 is FQNEAQ. The CDR3 loop spans 16 amino acids.

V and J are TRBV7-2 and TRBJ1-1; D gene uncertain. V was shortened by 8 bases and J by 5 bases, with 24 bases between the two germline ends. Germline V CDR1 and CDR2: SGHTA, FQGNSA. The CDR3 is made up of 16 amino acids. This CDR3 is CASSPGRHFSGTEAFF. CDR3 coding DNA: TGTGCCAGCTCCCCTGGGCGCCATTTTTCGGGGACTGAAGCTTTCTTT.

The sample holds one count of this clone. V is TRBV4-1 and J is TRBJ2-3; 11 nucleotides line up with TRBD2. V shed 5 bases and J 3 bases; nucleotides not matched to a gene: 13. Germline values: CDR1 MGHRA, CDR2 YSYEKL. The CDR3 spans 18 residues. Here the CDR3 reads CASSGGIAGGARTDTQYF. DNA of the CDR3: TGCGCCAGCAGCGGGGGCATAGCGGGAGGGGCCCGGACAGATACGCAGTATTTT.

This clone was counted once. The chain recombines TRBV29-1 with TRBJ2-3; 9 nucleotides align to TRBD1. V lost 6 bases to trimming and J lost 0 bases; unmatched junction nucleotides: 4. This CDR3 has 14 residues. The germline CDR1 and CDR2 sequences are SQVTM and ANQGSEA. The CDR3 bases are TGCAGCGTGCAGGACAGGGGCAGCACAGATACGCAGTATTTT. The encoded protein is CSVQDRGSTDTQYF.